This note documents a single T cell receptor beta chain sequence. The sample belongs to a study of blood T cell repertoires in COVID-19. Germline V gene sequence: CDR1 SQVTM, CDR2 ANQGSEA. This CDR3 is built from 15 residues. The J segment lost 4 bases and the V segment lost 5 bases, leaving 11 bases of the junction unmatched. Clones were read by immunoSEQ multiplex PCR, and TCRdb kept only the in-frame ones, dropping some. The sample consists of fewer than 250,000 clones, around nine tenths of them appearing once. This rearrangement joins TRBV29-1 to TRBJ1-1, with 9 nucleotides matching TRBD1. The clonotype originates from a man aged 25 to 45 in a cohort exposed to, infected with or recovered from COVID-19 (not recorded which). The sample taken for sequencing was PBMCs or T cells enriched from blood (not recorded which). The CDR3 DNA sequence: TGCAGCGTTATCTTACAGGGGGCAGAGGGCACTGAAGCTTTCTTT. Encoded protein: CSVILQGAEGTEAFF. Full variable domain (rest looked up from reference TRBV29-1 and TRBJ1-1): SAVISQKPSRDICQRGTSLTIQCQVDSQVTMMFWYRQQPGQSLTLIATANQGSEATYESGFVIDKFPISRPNLTFSTLTVSNMSPEDSSIYLCSVILQGAEGTEAFFGQGTRLTVV.